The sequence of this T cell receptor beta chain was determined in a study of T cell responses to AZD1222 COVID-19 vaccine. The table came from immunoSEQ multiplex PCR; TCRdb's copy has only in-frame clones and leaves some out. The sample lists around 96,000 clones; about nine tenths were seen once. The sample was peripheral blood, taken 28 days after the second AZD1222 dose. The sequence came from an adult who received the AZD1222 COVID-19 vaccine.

The CDR3 is CASRADEARPQHF. CDR3 nucleotides: TGTGCCAGCAGGGCGGACGAGGCGAGGCCCCAGCATTTT. This chain connects TRBV6-5 to TRBJ1-5; D is unclear. The CDR3 has 13 residues. The germline V gene encodes CDR1 MNHEY and CDR2 SVGAGI. Trimming took off 6 bases at V and 9 bases at J, with 15 bases between the two ends.